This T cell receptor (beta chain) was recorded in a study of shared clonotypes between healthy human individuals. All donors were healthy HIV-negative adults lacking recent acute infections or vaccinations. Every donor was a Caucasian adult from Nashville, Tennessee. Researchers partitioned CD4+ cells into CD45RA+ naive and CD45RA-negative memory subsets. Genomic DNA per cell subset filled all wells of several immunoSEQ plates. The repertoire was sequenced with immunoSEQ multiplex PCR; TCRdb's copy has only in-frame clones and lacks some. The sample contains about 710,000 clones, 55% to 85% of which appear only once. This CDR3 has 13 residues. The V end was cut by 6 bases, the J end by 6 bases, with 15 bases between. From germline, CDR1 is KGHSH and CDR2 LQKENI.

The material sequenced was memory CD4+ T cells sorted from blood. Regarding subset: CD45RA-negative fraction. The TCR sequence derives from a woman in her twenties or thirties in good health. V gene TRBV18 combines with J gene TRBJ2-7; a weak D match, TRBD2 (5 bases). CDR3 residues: CASSVNFGVEQYF. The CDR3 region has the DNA TGTGCCAGCTCTGTCAACTTCGGGGTCGAGCAGTACTTC.